This record concerns one TCR beta chain sequence. The data were taken from a study of blood T cell repertoires in COVID-19. Study-level information: The United States, Italy and Spain provided the acute and convalescent COVID-19 samples. Nucleic acid was either cDNA or gDNA, and it came from T cells, B-cell-depleted T cells, or PBMCs.

Under the authors' procedure: Researchers report that nucleated cell counts were estimated from reference gene primer amplification. Clones were read by immunoSEQ multiplex PCR, and TCRdb kept only the in-frame ones, dropping some. The V and J calls and clone size come from that table; D and trimming were worked out from the DNA. The sample includes under 100,000 clones, about 87% seen only once; the top ten take approximately 4.4%. V was cut by 5 bases and J by 0 bases, with 11 bases left in between. This CDR3 is built from 14 residues. Germline V gene sequence: CDR1 LNHDA, CDR2 SQIVND (reference sequence).

The TCR was taken from a man aged 45-65 years with active COVID-19. This sequence joins TRBV19 and TRBJ2-7; TRBD1 might be the D (6 bases). Material for sequencing was peripheral blood. The CDR3 sequence: CASSLDSHSYEQYF. The DNA for the CDR3 is TGTGCCAGTAGTCTGGACAGTCACTCCTACGAGCAGTACTTC.